This is a list of T cell receptor beta chains from one sample in a study of Ad26.COV2.S vaccination and SARS-CoV-2 variants. Assay: immunoSEQ multiplex PCR; the TCRdb copy retains only in-frame clones and omits some. This sample yields fewer than 400,000 clones, of which 86% are seen a single time; more than 1.5% belongs to the top ten. Source: peripheral blood, taken in a trial of Ad26.COV2.S vaccine versus placebo. These TCRs come from a person between 18 and 59 years old who received the Ad26.COV2.S COVID-19 vaccine or a placebo. Both conserved end residues are part of each CDR3. D genes are given only for firm matches. Clone size is stated in some rows and not others, as once, few, many or a class when expanded.

-	TRBV5-1	TRBJ2-2	-	TGCGCCAGCAGCTTGGAGGGGACCGGGGAGCTGTTTTTT	CASSLEGTGELFF
-	TRBV2	TRBJ1-5	-	TGTGCCAGCAGGGGGTTGCAGGGGAGTCAGCCCCAGCATTTT	CASRGLQGSQPQHF
TRBD2	TRBV18	TRBJ2-5	-	TGTGCCAGCTCAGGAGACCACGGGAGGACAGAGACCCAGTACTTC	CASSGDHGRTETQYF
TRBD1	TRBV10-2	TRBJ2-7	few	TGCGCCAGCAGTGACTGGACAGGGGTAGCAGGGGGCTACGAGCAGTACTTC	CASSDWTGVAGGYEQYF
-	TRBV7-6	TRBJ2-2	-	TGTGCCAGCAGCCCTGGGGGGCTGGTCGGGGAGCTGTTTTTT	CASSPGGLVGELFF
-	TRBV24-1	TRBJ1-2	-	TGTGCCACCAGTGATTTGCCGGCGCCAGGGCTTAACTATGGCTACACCTTC	CATSDLPAPGLNYGYTF
TRBD2	TRBV6-4	TRBJ2-3	-	TGTGCCAGCAGTGCCCGCGGGGGGACCACAGATACGCAGTATTTT	CASSARGGTTDTQYF
TRBD1	TRBV19	TRBJ1-2	-	TGTGCCAGTAGCGCGGACAGGGTGTTCGGCTACACCTTC	CASSADRVFGYTF
TRBD1	TRBV18	TRBJ1-3	once	TGTGCCAGCTCACCGGCTGACAGGGGCTCTGGAAACACCATATATTTT	CASSPADRGSGNTIYF
-	TRBV7-2	TRBJ2-7	-	TGTGCCAGCAGCTTAGGGCGGGTATCCTACGAGCAGTACTTC	CASSLGRVSYEQYF
-	TRBV19	TRBJ2-3	-	TGTGCCAGTAGTGCCCGTTTGACCCCCACAGATACGCAGTATTTT	CASSARLTPTDTQYF
TRBD1	TRBV2	TRBJ1-2	-	TGTGCCAGCTCAAGGGGACAGGGGGCCGTCTATGGCTACACCTTC	CASSRGQGAVYGYTF
-	TRBV9	TRBJ1-1	-	TGTGCCAGCAGCGTAGAGGATATTCTGAACACTGAAGCTTTCTTT	CASSVEDILNTEAFF
-	TRBV3-1/TRBV3-2	TRBJ1-1	-	TGTGCCAGCAGCCAAGACAGGGGAGTCGGTCGTACTGAAGCTTTCTTT	CASSQDRGVGRTEAFF
-	TRBV4-3	TRBJ1-2	few	TGCGCCAGCAGCCAAGGGGCCCTGGAACGGAACTATGGCTACACCTTC	CASSQGALERNYGYTF
-	TRBV2	TRBJ1-1	-	TGTGCCAGCAGGCGTGAGAGGGACACTGAAGCTTTCTTT	CASRRERDTEAFF
-	TRBV5-6	TRBJ2-1	few	TGTGCCAGCAGCTTGATTAGTTTGGACTACAATGAGCAGTTCTTC	CASSLISLDYNEQFF
-	TRBV6-5	TRBJ2-1	-	TGTGCCAGCAGGATTAGCGGTTCCTACAATGAGCAGTTCTTC	CASRISGSYNEQFF
-	TRBV9	TRBJ2-3	-	TGTGCCAGCAGCGTAGGAACCTCGAGAGGGTTCACAGATACGCAGTATTTT	CASSVGTSRGFTDTQYF
TRBD1	TRBV6-5	TRBJ2-1	-	TGTGCCAGCAGTTACCAAGGGACAGGAAACAATGAGCAGTTCTTC	CASSYQGTGNNEQFF
-	TRBV4-1	TRBJ1-5	-	TGCGCCAGCAGCCAAACCCGACAGAAGGAACAGCCCCAGCATTTT	CASSQTRQKEQPQHF
-	TRBV7-2	TRBJ2-1	-	TGTGCCAGCAGCTCACTCTGGGGGGCTAGTAATGAGCAGTTCTTC	CASSSLWGASNEQFF
-	TRBV18	TRBJ2-3	-	TGTGCCAGCTCACCTAGGACCGTAGCAGATACGCAGTATTTT	CASSPRTVADTQYF
-	TRBV25-1	TRBJ2-2	-	TGTGCCAGCTTAAACAGTCTCGGGGACACCGGGGAGCTGTTTTTT	CASLNSLGDTGELFF
-	TRBV18	TRBJ1-1	-	TGTGCCAGCTCACCCACAGGTATGAACACTGAAGCTTTCTTT	CASSPTGMNTEAFF
TRBD1	TRBV19	TRBJ2-5	-	TGTGCCAGTAGTATAGAAGGAGGCAGGGGGGAGACCCAGTACTTC	CASSIEGGRGETQYF
-	TRBV30	TRBJ2-4	-	TGTGCCTGGAGTGTACCGAGAGCCAAAAACATTCAGTACTTC	CAWSVPRAKNIQYF
-	TRBV5-1	TRBJ1-1	-	TGCGCCAGCAATGAGGGAGGGATGAACACTGAAGCTTTCTTT	CASNEGGMNTEAFF
-	TRBV5-1	TRBJ1-1	-	TGCGCCAGCAGCTTGGCTCCAAGGACAGCGGGGAACACTGAAGCTTTCTTT	CASSLAPRTAGNTEAFF
TRBD1	TRBV12-3/TRBV12-4	TRBJ1-6	-	TGTGCCAGCAGTACAGGGGTAGCTTCACCCCTCCACTTT	CASSTGVASPLHF
-	TRBV20-1	TRBJ2-5	-	TGCAGTGCTAGTCTAGAGACCCAGTACTTC	CSASLETQYF
-	TRBV4-3	TRBJ1-1	-	TGCGCCAGCAGCCAAGTGGGGGGGAACACTGAAGCTTTCTTT	CASSQVGGNTEAFF
-	TRBV7-8	TRBJ2-2	-	TGTGCCAGCAGCTTCGGGGGATCCACCGGGGAGCTGTTTTTT	CASSFGGSTGELFF
TRBD1	TRBV7-2	TRBJ1-6	-	TGTGCCAGCAGCTTATTTTCTCGGGACAGCAATTCACCCCTCCACTTT	CASSLFSRDSNSPLHF
-	TRBV7-2	TRBJ1-6	-	TGTGCCAGCAGATCAGAACTGAGCTCCTATAATTCACCCCTCCACTTT	CASRSELSSYNSPLHF
-	TRBV6-7	TRBJ2-1	-	TGTGCCAGCAGTTACGATCAGGGAATACCCATCAATGAGCAGTTCTTC	CASSYDQGIPINEQFF
TRBD2	TRBV9	TRBJ2-1	once	TGTGCCAGCAGCGTAGTGGTTGGTGGGAGCGGGGATTCCCCCTACAATGAGCAGTTCTTC	CASSVVVGGSGDSPYNEQFF
TRBD1	TRBV5-1	TRBJ1-1	-	TGCGCCAGCAGCGGGACAGGGGTAAGCACTGAAGCTTTCTTT	CASSGTGVSTEAFF
-	TRBV3-1/TRBV3-2	TRBJ2-7	-	TGTGCCAGCAGCCCCTCAGCCTACGAGCAGTACTTC	CASSPSAYEQYF
TRBD1	TRBV3-1/TRBV3-2	TRBJ2-7	-	TGTGCCAGCAGCCCCACACACCGGGACAGGAGACTTCTACGGCAGTACTTC	CASSPTHRDRRLLRQYF
-	TRBV6-5	TRBJ1-4	-	TGTGCCAGCTCAACAGGTAGAACTAATGAAAAACTGTTTTTT	CASSTGRTNEKLFF
TRBD2	TRBV5-4	TRBJ2-7	few	TGTGCCAGCAGCTTGATCGGTAGCGGGGTTGTCTACGAGCAGTACTTC	CASSLIGSGVVYEQYF
-	TRBV6-5	TRBJ1-6	-	TGTGCCAGCAAGAGCAGGGGTTATAATTCACCCCTCCACTTT	CASKSRGYNSPLHF
TRBD2	TRBV4-2	TRBJ2-7	-	TGTGCCAGCAGCCAAGATTTCGGGACTAACGAGCAGTACTTC	CASSQDFGTNEQYF
-	TRBV5-1	TRBJ1-1	-	TGCGCCAGCACTATCGACGGGAACACTGAAGCTTTCTTT	CASTIDGNTEAFF
-	TRBV18	TRBJ1-1	-	TGTGCCAGCTCACCACAATTCATTGCAGGGGCAAACACTGAAGCTTTCTTT	CASSPQFIAGANTEAFF
-	TRBV6-2/TRBV6-3	TRBJ1-2	-	TGTGCCAGCAGTTACTCCTCTAAACCGGGACCAGCTCACTATGGCTACACCTTC	CASSYSSKPGPAHYGYTF
TRBD1	TRBV6-2/TRBV6-3	TRBJ2-7	-	TGTGCCAGCAGCCGGACAGGGGTAGAGCAGTACTTC	CASSRTGVEQYF
-	TRBV5-6	TRBJ1-5	few	TGTGCCAGCAGCAGGGTGAATCAGCCCCAGCATTTT	CASSRVNQPQHF
-	TRBV30	TRBJ1-5	few	TGTGCCTGGAGTGTATGGGGGGGCAATCAGCCCCAGCATTTT	CAWSVWGGNQPQHF
-	TRBV7-2	TRBJ1-4	-	TGTGCCAGCAGCTTAGGGTGGGGGGTTGAAAAACTGTTTTTT	CASSLGWGVEKLFF
-	TRBV3-1/TRBV3-2	TRBJ1-1	-	TGTCCCAGCAGCCAAGATCACGGGAGGGGGGGGAGAATGAACACTGAAGCTTTCTTT	CPSSQDHGRGGRMNTEAFF
-	TRBV23-1	TRBJ2-6	-	TGCGCCAGCAGTCATTCTCCCCTTGGTCGGACTTCACCCTCTGGGGCCAACGTCCTGACTTTC	CASSHSPLGRTSPSGANVLTF